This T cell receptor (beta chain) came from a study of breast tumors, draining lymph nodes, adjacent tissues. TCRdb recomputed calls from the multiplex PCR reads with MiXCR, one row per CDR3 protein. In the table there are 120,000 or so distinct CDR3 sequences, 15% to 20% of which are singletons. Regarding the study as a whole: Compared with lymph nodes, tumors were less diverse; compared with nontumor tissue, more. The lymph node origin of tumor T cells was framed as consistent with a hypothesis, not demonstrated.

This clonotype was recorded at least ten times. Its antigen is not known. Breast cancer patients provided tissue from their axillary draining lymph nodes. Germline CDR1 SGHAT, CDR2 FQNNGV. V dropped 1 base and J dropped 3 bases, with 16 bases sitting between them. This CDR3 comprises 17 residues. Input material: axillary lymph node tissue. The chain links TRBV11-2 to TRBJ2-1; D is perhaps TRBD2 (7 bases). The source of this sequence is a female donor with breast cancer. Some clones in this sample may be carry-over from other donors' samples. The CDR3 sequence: CASSLGGGRTVYNEQFF. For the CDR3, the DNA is TGTGCCAGCAGCTTAGGGGGGGGTAGGACAGTCTACAATGAGCAGTTCTTC.